This entry features one TCR beta chain sequence. The antigen is undetermined. The data were obtained in a study of T cell responses to AZD1222 COVID-19 vaccine. General study results and limits: Seropositive AZD1222 recipients at baseline numbered only five or six.

Germline V CDR1 and CDR2: SNHLY, FYNNEI. V shed 6 bases and J 1 base; nucleotides not matched to a gene: 12. This CDR3 has 18 amino acids. TCRdb's table, derived via immunoSEQ multiplex PCR, lists solely in-frame clones and lacks some. The data show around 150,000 clones, around 89% seen once. The source was peripheral blood, collected on day 0 of AZD1222 vaccination. The chain is built from TRBV2 and TRBJ2-7; 13 bases agree with TRBD2. This sequence originates from an adult in good health. CDR3 sequence: CASRRIGLAGELSYEQYF. CDR3 sequence (DNA): TGTGCCAGCAGGAGAATAGGACTAGCGGGAGAGTTATCCTACGAGCAGTACTTC.